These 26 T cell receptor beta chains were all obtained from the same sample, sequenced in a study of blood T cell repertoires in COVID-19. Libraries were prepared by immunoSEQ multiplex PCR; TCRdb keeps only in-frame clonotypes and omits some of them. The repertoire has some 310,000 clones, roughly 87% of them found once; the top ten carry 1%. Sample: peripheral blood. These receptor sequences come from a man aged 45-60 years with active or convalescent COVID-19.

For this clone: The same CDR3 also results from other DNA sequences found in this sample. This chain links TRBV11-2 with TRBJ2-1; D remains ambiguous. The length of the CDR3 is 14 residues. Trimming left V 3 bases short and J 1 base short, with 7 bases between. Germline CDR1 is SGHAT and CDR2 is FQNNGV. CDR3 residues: CASSLAGSYNEQFF. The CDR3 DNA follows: TGTGCCAGCAGCTTGGCAGGATCCTACAATGAGCAGTTCTTC.

The CDR3 sequence: CASSNPRGHGEQFF. DNA for the CDR3: TGTGCCAGCAGCAATCCCAGGGGGCATGGTGAGCAGTTCTTC. The chain uses TRBV21-1 and TRBJ2-1; TRBD1, as called in the table, went unchecked against the DNA. TRBV21-1 is labeled a pseudogene. This CDR3 has 14 amino acids.

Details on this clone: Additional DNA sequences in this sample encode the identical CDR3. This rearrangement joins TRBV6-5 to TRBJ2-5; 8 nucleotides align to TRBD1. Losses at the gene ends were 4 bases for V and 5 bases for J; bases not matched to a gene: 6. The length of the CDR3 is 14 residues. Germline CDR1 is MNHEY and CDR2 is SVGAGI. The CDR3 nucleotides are TGTGCCAGCAGTTCTCAGGGGGCGAGGGAGACCCAGTACTTC. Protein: CASSSQGARETQYF.

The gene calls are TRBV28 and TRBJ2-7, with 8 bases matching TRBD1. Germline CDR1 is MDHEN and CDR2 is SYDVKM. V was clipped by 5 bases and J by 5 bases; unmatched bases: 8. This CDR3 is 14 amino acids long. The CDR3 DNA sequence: TGTGCCAGCAGTCCCGGGACAGGCGGTGACGAGCAGTACTTC. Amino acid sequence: CASSPGTGGDEQYF.

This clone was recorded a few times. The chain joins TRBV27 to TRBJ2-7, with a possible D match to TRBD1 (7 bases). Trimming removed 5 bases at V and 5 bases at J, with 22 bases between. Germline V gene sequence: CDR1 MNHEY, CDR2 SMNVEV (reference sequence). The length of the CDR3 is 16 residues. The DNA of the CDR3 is TGTGCCAGCAGTCCCCGGACAGGTTGGAGGGTCCACGAGCAGTACTTC. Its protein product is CASSPRTGWRVHEQYF.

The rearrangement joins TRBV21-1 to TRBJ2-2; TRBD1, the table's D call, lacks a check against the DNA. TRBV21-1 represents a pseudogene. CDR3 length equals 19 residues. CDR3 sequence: CASSKAIDSYMANTGELFF. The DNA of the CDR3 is TGTGCCAGCAGCAAAGCGATAGACAGCTATATGGCGAACACCGGGGAGCTGTTTTTT.

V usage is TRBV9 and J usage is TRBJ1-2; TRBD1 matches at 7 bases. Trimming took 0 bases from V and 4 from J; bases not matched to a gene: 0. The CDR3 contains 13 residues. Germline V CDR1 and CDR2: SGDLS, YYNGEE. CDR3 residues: CASSVGTGYGYTF. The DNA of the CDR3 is TGTGCCAGCAGCGTAGGGACAGGCTATGGCTACACCTTC.

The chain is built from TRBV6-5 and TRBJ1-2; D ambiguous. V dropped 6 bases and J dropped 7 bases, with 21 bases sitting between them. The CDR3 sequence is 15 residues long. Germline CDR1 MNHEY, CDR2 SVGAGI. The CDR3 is CASRRNSLLSSGYTF. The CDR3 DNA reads TGTGCCAGCAGGCGGAACTCTCTGCTGAGTAGTGGCTACACCTTC.

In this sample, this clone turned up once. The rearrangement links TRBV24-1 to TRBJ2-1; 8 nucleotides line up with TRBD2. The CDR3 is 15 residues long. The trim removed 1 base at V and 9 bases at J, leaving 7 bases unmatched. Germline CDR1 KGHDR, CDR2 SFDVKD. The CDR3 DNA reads TGTGCCACCAGTGATTTCTATGCGGGAGGTGGTGAGCAGTTCTTC. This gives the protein CATSDFYAGGGEQFF.

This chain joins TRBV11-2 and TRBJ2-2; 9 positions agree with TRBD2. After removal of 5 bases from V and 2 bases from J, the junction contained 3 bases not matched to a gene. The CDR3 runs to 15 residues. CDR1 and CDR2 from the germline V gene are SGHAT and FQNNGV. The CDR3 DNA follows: TGTGCCAGCAGCCGACTAGCGGTAAACACCGGGGAGCTGTTTTTT. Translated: CASSRLAVNTGELFF. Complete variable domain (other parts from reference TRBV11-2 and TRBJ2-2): EAGVAQSPRYKIIEKRQSVAFWCNPISGHATLYWYQQILGQGPKLLIQFQNNGVVDDSQLPKDRFSAERLKGVDSTLKIQPAKLEDSAVYLCASSRLAVNTGELFFGEGSRLTVL.

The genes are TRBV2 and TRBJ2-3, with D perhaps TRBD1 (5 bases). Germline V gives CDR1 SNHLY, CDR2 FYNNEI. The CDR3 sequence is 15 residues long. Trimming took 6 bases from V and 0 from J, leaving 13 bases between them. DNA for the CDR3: TGTGCCAGCAGCCGAGACAGCTCTAGCACAGATACGCAGTATTTT. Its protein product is CASSRDSSSTDTQYF.

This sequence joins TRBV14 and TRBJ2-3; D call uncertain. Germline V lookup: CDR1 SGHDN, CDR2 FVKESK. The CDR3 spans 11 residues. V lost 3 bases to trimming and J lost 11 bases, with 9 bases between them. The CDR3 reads CASSHTNRQYF. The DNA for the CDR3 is TGTGCCAGCAGCCACACAAATCGGCAGTATTTT.

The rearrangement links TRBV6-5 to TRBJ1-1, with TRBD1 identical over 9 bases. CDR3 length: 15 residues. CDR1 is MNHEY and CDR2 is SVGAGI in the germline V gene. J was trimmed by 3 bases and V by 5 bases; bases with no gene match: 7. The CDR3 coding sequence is TGTGCCAGCAGTCCTGGGACAGGGTTGGACACTGAAGCTTTCTTT. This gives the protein CASSPGTGLDTEAFF.

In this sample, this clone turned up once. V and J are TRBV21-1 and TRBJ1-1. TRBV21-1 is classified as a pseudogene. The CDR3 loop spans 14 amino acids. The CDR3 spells CASSKVGGDTEAFF. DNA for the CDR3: TGTGCCAGCAGCAAAGTAGGGGGGGACACTGAAGCTTTCTTT.

As DNA, the CDR3 is TGTGCCAGCAGTTATGTTGGGGCAGTGGGCGAAAAACTGTTTTTT. Translation: CASSYVGAVGEKLFF. The chain combines TRBV6-5 with TRBJ1-4, with a possible D match to TRBD1 (5 bases). Per germline, CDR1 MNHEY and CDR2 SVGAGI. CDR3 length equals 15 residues. V gave up 3 bases and J gave up 8 bases, with 16 bases separating them.

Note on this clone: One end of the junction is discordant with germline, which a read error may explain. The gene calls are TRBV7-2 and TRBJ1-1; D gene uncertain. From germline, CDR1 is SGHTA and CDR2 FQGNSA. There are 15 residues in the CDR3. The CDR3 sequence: CASSLAQTVNTEAFF. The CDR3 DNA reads TGTGCCAGCAGCCTAGCCCAAACAGTTAACACTGAAGCTTTCTTT.

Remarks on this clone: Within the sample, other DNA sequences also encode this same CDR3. CDR3 sequence: CASSLTANYGYTF. The CDR3, as DNA: TGCGCCAGCAGCTTGACAGCTAACTATGGCTACACCTTC. The chain has TRBV5-1 and TRBJ1-2; D is undetermined. Trimming left V 1 base short and J 0 bases short, with 4 bases between. The germline V gene has CDR1 SGHRS and CDR2 YFSETQ. The CDR3 length is 13 residues. Variable domain in full (rest from reference TRBV5-1 and TRBJ1-2): KAGVTQTPRYLIKTRGQQVTLSCSPISGHRSVSWYQQTPGQGLQFLFEYFSETQRNKGNFPGRFSGRQFSNSRSEMNVSTLELGDSALYLCASSLTANYGYTFGSGTRLTVV.

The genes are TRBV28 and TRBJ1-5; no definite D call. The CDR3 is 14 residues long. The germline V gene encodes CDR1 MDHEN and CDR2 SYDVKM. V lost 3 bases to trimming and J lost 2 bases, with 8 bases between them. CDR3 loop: CASSFRQRNQPQHF. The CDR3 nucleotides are TGTGCCAGCAGTTTCAGGCAACGCAATCAGCCCCAGCATTTT.

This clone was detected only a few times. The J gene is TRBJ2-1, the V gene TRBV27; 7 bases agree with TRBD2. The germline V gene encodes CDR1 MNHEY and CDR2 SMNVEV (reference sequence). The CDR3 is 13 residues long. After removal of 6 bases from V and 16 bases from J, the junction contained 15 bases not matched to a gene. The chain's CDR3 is CASSLTAGVLKFF. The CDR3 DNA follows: TGTGCCAGCAGCCTTACTGCGGGGGTATTAAAATTCTTC.

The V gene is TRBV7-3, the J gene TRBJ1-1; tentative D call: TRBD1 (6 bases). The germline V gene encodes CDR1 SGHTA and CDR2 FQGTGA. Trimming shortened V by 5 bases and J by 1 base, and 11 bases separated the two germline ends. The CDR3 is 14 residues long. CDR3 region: CASSPTGWNTEAFF. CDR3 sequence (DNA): TGTGCCAGCAGCCCAACAGGGTGGAACACTGAAGCTTTCTTT.

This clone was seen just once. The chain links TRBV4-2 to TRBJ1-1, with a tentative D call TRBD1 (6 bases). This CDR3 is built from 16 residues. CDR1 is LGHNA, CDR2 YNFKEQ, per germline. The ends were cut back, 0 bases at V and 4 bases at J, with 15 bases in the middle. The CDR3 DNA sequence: TGTGCCAGCAGCCAAGAGAAATCAGGGGCCGGCACTGAAGCTTTCTTT. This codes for CASSQEKSGAGTEAFF.

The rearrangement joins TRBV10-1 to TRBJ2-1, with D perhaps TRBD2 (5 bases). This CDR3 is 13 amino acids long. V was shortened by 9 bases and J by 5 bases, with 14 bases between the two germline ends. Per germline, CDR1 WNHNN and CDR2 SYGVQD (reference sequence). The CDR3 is CASRRGPDNEQFF. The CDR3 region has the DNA TGCGCCAGTAGACGGGGTCCAGACAATGAGCAGTTCTTC.

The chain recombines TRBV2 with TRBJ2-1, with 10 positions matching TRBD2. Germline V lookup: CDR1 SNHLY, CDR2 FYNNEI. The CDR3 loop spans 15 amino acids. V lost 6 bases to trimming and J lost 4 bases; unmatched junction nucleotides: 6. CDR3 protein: CASRISSGGYNEQFF. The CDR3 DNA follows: TGTGCCAGCAGGATTTCTAGCGGGGGATACAATGAGCAGTTCTTC.

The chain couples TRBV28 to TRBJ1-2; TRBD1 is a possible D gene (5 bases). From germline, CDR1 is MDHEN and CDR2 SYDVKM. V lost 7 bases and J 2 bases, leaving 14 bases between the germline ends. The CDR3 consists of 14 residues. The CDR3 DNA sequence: TGTGCCAGCATCAAAGGGGCGGGGAACTATGGCTACACCTTC. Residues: CASIKGAGNYGYTF.

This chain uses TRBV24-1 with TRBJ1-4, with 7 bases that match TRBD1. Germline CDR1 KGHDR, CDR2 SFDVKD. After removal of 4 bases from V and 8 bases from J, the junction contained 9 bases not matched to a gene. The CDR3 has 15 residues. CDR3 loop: CATSDPGQGGEKLFF. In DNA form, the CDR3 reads TGTGCCACCAGTGACCCCGGGCAGGGGGGAGAAAAACTGTTTTTT.

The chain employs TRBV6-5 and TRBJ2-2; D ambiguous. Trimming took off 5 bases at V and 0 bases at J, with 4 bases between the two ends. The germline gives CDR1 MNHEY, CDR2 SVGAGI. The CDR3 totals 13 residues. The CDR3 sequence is CASSPTNTGELFF. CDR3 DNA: TGTGCCAGCAGTCCAACGAACACCGGGGAGCTGTTTTTT.